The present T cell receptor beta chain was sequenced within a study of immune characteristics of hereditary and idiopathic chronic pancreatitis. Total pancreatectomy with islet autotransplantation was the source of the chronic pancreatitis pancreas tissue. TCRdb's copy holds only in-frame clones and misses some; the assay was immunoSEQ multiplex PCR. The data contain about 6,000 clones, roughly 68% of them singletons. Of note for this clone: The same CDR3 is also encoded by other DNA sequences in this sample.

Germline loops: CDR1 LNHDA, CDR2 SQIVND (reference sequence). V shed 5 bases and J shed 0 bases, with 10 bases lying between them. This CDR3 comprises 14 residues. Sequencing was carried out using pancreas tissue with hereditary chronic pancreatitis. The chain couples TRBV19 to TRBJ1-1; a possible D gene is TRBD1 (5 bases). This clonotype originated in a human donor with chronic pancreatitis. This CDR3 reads CASSWGRMNTEAFF. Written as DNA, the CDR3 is TGTGCCAGTAGTTGGGGCAGGATGAACACTGAAGCTTTCTTT.